These 30 T cell receptor beta chains originate from one sample sequenced in a study of T cell repertoires in cytomegalovirus infection. TCRdb ran MiXCR on the reads and lists one entry per CDR3 protein. The sample has under 150,000 distinct CDR3 sequences, less than 9.5% seen once. Sample: PBMCs. These receptors were obtained from a human donor in good health (CMV status not recorded). Some clones in this sample may be carry-over from other donors' samples.

There are a few counts of this clonotype. V gene TRBV12-3 or TRBV12-4 combines with J gene TRBJ2-2; D is unresolved. Trimming stripped 3 bases from V and 5 bases from J, with 13 bases between. The CDR3 length is 15 residues. Here the CDR3 reads CASSFNGPGTGELFF. Written as DNA, the CDR3 is TGTGCCAGCAGTTTTAACGGCCCTGGGACCGGGGAGCTGTTTTTT.

The sample holds many counts of this clonotype. This chain joins TRBV12-3 or TRBV12-4 and TRBJ1-1; 7 bases align to TRBD1. V trimming: 6 bases; J trimming: 0 bases; junction bases outside the gene matches: 4. CDR3 size: 14 residues. The CDR3 protein is CASRSGQLNTEAFF. In DNA, the CDR3 is TGTGCCAGCAGGTCGGGACAGTTGAACACTGAAGCTTTCTTT.

This clonotype was observed many times. The chain combines TRBV3-1 with TRBJ2-2, with D perhaps TRBD1 (5 bases). The V end lost 1 base, the J end lost 3 bases, and 12 bases lay between the germline ends. CDR1 LGHDT and CDR2 YNNKEL come from the germline V gene (reference sequence). CDR3 length: 16 amino acids. As DNA, the CDR3 is TGTGCCAGCAGCCAAGGTTCCAGGGCCTACACCGGGGAGCTGTTTTTT. The encoded protein is CASSQGSRAYTGELFF.

In its sample, this clonotype was seen many times. The rearrangement joins TRBV6-4 to TRBJ2-3; D remains ambiguous. Per the germline V gene, CDR1 is MRHNA and CDR2 is SNTAGT. CDR3 length: 13 amino acids. V lost 5 bases and J lost 5, with 11 bases in between. CDR3 sequence (DNA): TGTGCCAGCAGTAAAGAGCGAGGAGATACGCAGTATTTT. It specifies CASSKERGDTQYF.

This clonotype has at least ten counts. The chain uses TRBV2 and TRBJ2-4, with TRBD2 matching 9 bases. Germline trimming cut 1 base from V and 4 bases from J; bases unmatched to any gene: 2. Germline loops: CDR1 SNHLY, CDR2 FYNNEI. The CDR3 runs 15 residues. The DNA for the CDR3 is TGTGCCAGCAGTGAAGAGGCGGGGGGGAAAAACATTCAGTACTTC. It is translated as CASSEEAGGKNIQYF.

The chain carries TRBV20-1 and TRBJ2-3, with 9 bases lining up with TRBD2. Germline V gives CDR1 DFQATT, CDR2 SNEGSKA (reference sequence). This CDR3 contains 14 residues. The trim removed 3 bases at V and 3 bases at J, leaving 4 bases unmatched. CDR3 protein: CSARPAGGTDTQYF. The CDR3 DNA is TGCAGTGCTAGGCCCGCGGGGGGGACAGATACGCAGTATTTT.

Many counts were recorded for this clonotype. The V gene is TRBV7-8, the J gene TRBJ2-7; D is undetermined. This CDR3 is 15 amino acids long. Germline CDR1 reads SGHVS; CDR2 reads FQNEAQ. Trimming took 1 base from V and 3 from J, leaving 13 bases between them. CDR3 DNA: TGTGCCAGCAGCTTAGTAACGAGGACCATCTACGAGCAGTACTTC. Translated: CASSLVTRTIYEQYF.

This clonotype has at least ten counts. The chain carries TRBV27 and TRBJ1-2; D is perhaps TRBD1 (5 bases). The V end lost 10 bases, the J end lost 4 bases, and 13 bases lay between the germline ends. The germline CDR1 and CDR2 sequences are MNHEY and SMNVEV (reference sequence). The CDR3 totals 12 residues. The CDR3 loop is CATGTAAYGYTF. CDR3 nucleotide sequence: TGTGCCACCGGGACGGCGGCCTATGGCTACACCTTC.

This clonotype was found many times. This sequence joins TRBV11-2 and TRBJ2-3; D is possibly TRBD1 (6 bases). Germline V CDR1 and CDR2: SGHAT, FQNNGV. The CDR3 extends over 15 amino acids. Deletions cut 6 bases from V and 2 bases from J, with 15 bases between. The CDR3: CASRLTGLNTDTQYF. DNA of the CDR3: TGTGCCAGCAGGTTGACAGGTTTAAACACAGATACGCAGTATTTT.

This clonotype appeared many times. The genes are TRBV20-1 and TRBJ1-1; a weak D match, TRBD1 (6 bases). Germline-derived CDR1 and CDR2 are DFQATT and SNEGSKA (reference sequence). V dropped 5 bases and J dropped 4 bases, with 11 bases sitting between them. This CDR3 comprises 12 residues. The CDR3 nucleotides are TGCAGTGCTCCGGACAGAACCACTGAAGCTTTCTTT. Protein: CSAPDRTTEAFF.

This clonotype has a count of ten or more. The V and J genes are TRBV28 and TRBJ2-7; D not resolved. The CDR3 is made up of 11 amino acids. CDR1 and CDR2 from the germline V gene are MDHEN and SYDVKM. The V and J ends lost 6 bases and 3 bases respectively, with 6 bases between them. The DNA of the CDR3 is TGTGCCAGCAGCCTAAACTACGAGCAGTACTTC. Its translation is CASSLNYEQYF.

This clonotype was observed a few times. This chain links TRBV29-1 with TRBJ2-1; D not resolved. This CDR3 has 14 residues. V was shortened by 0 bases and J by 7 bases, with 13 bases between the two germline ends. CDR1 and CDR2 (germline): SQVTM, ANQGSEA. CDR3 region: CSVEEHFRVNEQFF. The CDR3 region has the DNA TGCAGCGTTGAAGAACATTTTAGGGTTAATGAGCAGTTCTTC.

There are a few counts of this clonotype. The chain is built from TRBV5-1 and TRBJ1-3, with a possible D match to TRBD1 (5 bases). The CDR3 runs to 15 residues. Germline V gene sequence: CDR1 SGHRS, CDR2 YFSETQ. V lost 3 bases to trimming and J lost 0 bases, with 10 bases between them. For the CDR3, the DNA is TGCGCCAGCAGCTCGGGACGGCACTCTGGAAACACCATATATTTT. Encoded protein: CASSSGRHSGNTIYF.

The chain has TRBV5-5 and TRBJ1-4, with D possibly matching TRBD1 (6 bases). Trimming cost V 3 bases and J 2 bases, with 14 bases left between them. The length of the CDR3 is 16 residues. Looked up from germline, CDR1 is SGHKS and CDR2 is YYEKEE (reference sequence). CDR3 coding DNA: TGTGCCAGCAGCTCCGTCCCCAGGGGCACTAATGAAAAACTGTTTTTT. This codes for CASSSVPRGTNEKLFF.

This clonotype showed up many times. V gene TRBV7-8 combines with J gene TRBJ2-7; unclear D gene. The CDR3 runs to 14 residues. The germline gives CDR1 SGHVS, CDR2 FQNEAQ. V lost 1 base and J lost 4, with 11 bases in between. CDR3 amino acids: CASSLGPYSYEQYF. The CDR3 DNA follows: TGTGCCAGCAGCTTAGGCCCGTACAGTTACGAGCAGTACTTC.

This clonotype was counted ten times or more. The CDR3 region is CASSPGTGPFEQYF. The CDR3 DNA follows: TGTGCCAGTAGTCCCGGGACAGGTCCGTTCGAGCAGTACTTC. The chain is built from TRBV19 and TRBJ2-7; 8 bases map to TRBD1. J lost 6 bases, V lost 5 bases, and 9 bases had no gene match. The CDR3 has 14 residues. The germline V gene has CDR1 LNHDA and CDR2 SQIVND (reference sequence).

This clonotype was recorded many times. Written as DNA, the CDR3 is TGTGCCAGCAGTCTAGCAGTCAAAAACATTCAGTACTTC. Its protein product is CASSLAVKNIQYF. V usage is TRBV6-6 and J usage is TRBJ2-4, with a weak D call TRBD2 (5 bases). V was shortened by 5 bases and J by 3 bases, with 8 bases between the two germline ends. CDR1 is MNHNY and CDR2 is SVGAGI in the germline V gene (reference sequence). The CDR3 loop spans 13 amino acids.

This clonotype was found many times. V usage is TRBV7-2 and J usage is TRBJ2-2; 7 bases are shared with TRBD2. This CDR3 is built from 16 residues. Losses at the gene ends were 4 bases for V and 1 base for J; bases not matched to a gene: 6. Looked up from germline, CDR1 is SGHTA and CDR2 is FQGNSA. The CDR3 loop reads CASSYVAGGNTGELFF. CDR3 nucleotide sequence: TGTGCCAGCAGCTACGTAGCGGGCGGGAACACCGGGGAGCTGTTTTTT.

In its sample, this clonotype was seen many times. J is TRBJ2-3 and V is TRBV7-2; 8 bases match TRBD2. This CDR3 is 16 amino acids long. Trimming took 2 bases from V and 2 from J; bases not matched to a gene: 6. From germline, CDR1 is SGHTA and CDR2 FQGNSA. The CDR3 protein is CASSLMGGGNTDTQYF. CDR3 DNA: TGTGCCAGCAGCTTAATGGGCGGGGGGAACACAGATACGCAGTATTTT.

This clonotype was found many times. The CDR3 nucleotides are TGTGCCAGCACCATAGGCACCAGTTTGAACTATGGCTACACCTTC. This translates into CASTIGTSLNYGYTF. This rearrangement joins TRBV7-9 to TRBJ1-2; D gene uncertain. The V end was cut by 7 bases, the J end by 2 bases, with 17 bases between. Germline assignment: CDR1 SEHNR and CDR2 FQNEAQ (reference sequence). The CDR3 is made up of 15 amino acids. Supplemented by reference TRBV7-9 and TRBJ1-2, the full variable domain reads DTGVSQNPRHKITKRGQNVTFRCDPISEHNRLYWYRQTLGQGPEFLTYFQNEAQLEKSRLLSDRFSAERPKGSFSTLEIQRTEQGDSAMYLCASTIGTSLNYGYTFGSGTRLTVV.

This clonotype was recorded a few times. The chain has TRBV20-1 and TRBJ2-5, with 7 bases identical to TRBD2. With 6 bases clipped from V and 5 bases from J, the junction kept 9 bases outside the gene matches. The CDR3 contains 13 residues. Germline CDR1 is DFQATT and CDR2 is SNEGSKA (reference sequence). DNA of the CDR3: TGCAGTGCGCCGGACGGGGGGAAGGAGACCCAGTACTTC. As protein: CSAPDGGKETQYF.

This clonotype was detected many times. The V call is TRBV28, the J call TRBJ1-2, with 10 bases identical to TRBD1. Germline V gene data show CDR1 as MDHEN and CDR2 as SYDVKM. Trimming took 2 bases from V and 4 from J; bases not matched to a gene: 7. This CDR3 has 16 amino acids. CDR3 protein: CASSLPGQGDVYGYTF. DNA for the CDR3: TGTGCCAGCAGTTTACCCGGACAGGGGGATGTCTATGGCTACACCTTC.

This clonotype is medium-sized within its sample. The rearrangement uses TRBV7-2 and TRBJ2-2, with D unclear. Per the germline V gene, CDR1 is SGHTA and CDR2 is FQGNSA. The CDR3 has 16 amino acids. Trimming left V 1 base short and J 0 bases short, with 9 bases between. The CDR3 DNA is TGTGCCAGCAGCTTAGGTCCGGTTACGAACACCGGGGAGCTGTTTTTT. It specifies CASSLGPVTNTGELFF. Drawing the rest from reference TRBV7-2 and TRBJ2-2, the complete variable domain is GAGVSQSPSNKVTEKGKDVELRCDPISGHTALYWYRQSLGQGLEFLIYFQGNSAPDKSGLPSDRFSAERTGGSVSTLTIQRTQQEDSAVYLCASSLGPVTNTGELFFGEGSRLTVL.

This clonotype was counted between two and nine times. The chain carries TRBV7-9 and TRBJ1-1; D is uncertain. CDR1 is SEHNR and CDR2 is FQNEAQ in the germline V gene (reference sequence). The CDR3 loop spans 12 amino acids. V lost 6 bases to trimming and J lost 3 bases, with 8 bases between them. The CDR3 sequence: CASSSMYTEAFF. CDR3 DNA: TGTGCCAGCAGTTCCATGTACACTGAAGCTTTCTTT.

The chain uses TRBV3-1 and TRBJ2-5; no definite D call. The length of the CDR3 is 15 residues. Trimming took off 1 base at V and 6 bases at J, with 15 bases between the two ends. Germline V CDR1 and CDR2: LGHDT, YNNKEL (reference sequence). CDR3 loop: CASSQVSGRGQTQYF. In DNA form, the CDR3 reads TGTGCCAGCAGCCAAGTATCCGGGCGAGGTCAGACCCAGTACTTC.

This clonotype came up many times. The chain couples TRBV28 to TRBJ1-1; unclear D gene. Trimming removed 6 bases from V and 5 bases from J, with 19 bases in between. The germline gives CDR1 MDHEN, CDR2 SYDVKM. This CDR3 is built from 15 residues. The CDR3 spells CASRNPGRAGTEAFF. The CDR3 coding sequence is TGTGCCAGCAGGAATCCGGGCCGCGCGGGGACTGAAGCTTTCTTT.

This clonotype was seen repeatedly, ten times or more. The V gene is TRBV5-1, the J gene TRBJ2-7, with 8 bases identical to TRBD1. The J segment lost 0 bases and the V segment lost 2 bases, leaving 4 bases of the junction unmatched. Germline V lookup: CDR1 SGHRS, CDR2 YFSETQ. This CDR3 is 15 amino acids long. CDR3 in amino acids: CASSLGQGSSYEQYF. The CDR3 DNA is TGCGCCAGCAGCTTAGGACAGGGTAGCTCCTACGAGCAGTACTTC.

Of note for this clonotype: A much more abundant neighbour one base away suggests this may be a read error. CDR3 residues: CAGSLTTTTDTQYF. For the CDR3, the DNA is TGTGCCGGCAGCTTGACGACCACCACAGATACGCAGTATTTT. This rearrangement joins TRBV7-2 to TRBJ2-3; D uncertain. The germline gives CDR1 SGHTA, CDR2 FQGNSA. This CDR3 contains 14 residues.

CDR3: CSVSMTGDEQFF. Written as DNA, the CDR3 is TGCAGCGTTTCGATGACAGGGGATGAGCAGTTCTTC. This chain uses TRBV29-1 with TRBJ2-1, with 8 bases that match TRBD1. Germline V gene sequence: CDR1 SQVTM, CDR2 ANQGSEA. The CDR3 has 12 residues. V was pared by 5 bases and J by 8 bases, with 5 bases of the junction left unmatched.

J is TRBJ2-7 and V is TRBV28, with TRBD2 matching over 7 bases. V lost 3 bases and J lost 0; bases outside the gene matches: 5. CDR1 and CDR2 from the germline V gene are MDHEN and SYDVKM. This CDR3 contains 15 residues. The CDR3 DNA sequence: TGTGCCAGCAGTTTCCGGGGGGTGAGCTCCTACGAGCAGTACTTC. Its protein product is CASSFRGVSSYEQYF.